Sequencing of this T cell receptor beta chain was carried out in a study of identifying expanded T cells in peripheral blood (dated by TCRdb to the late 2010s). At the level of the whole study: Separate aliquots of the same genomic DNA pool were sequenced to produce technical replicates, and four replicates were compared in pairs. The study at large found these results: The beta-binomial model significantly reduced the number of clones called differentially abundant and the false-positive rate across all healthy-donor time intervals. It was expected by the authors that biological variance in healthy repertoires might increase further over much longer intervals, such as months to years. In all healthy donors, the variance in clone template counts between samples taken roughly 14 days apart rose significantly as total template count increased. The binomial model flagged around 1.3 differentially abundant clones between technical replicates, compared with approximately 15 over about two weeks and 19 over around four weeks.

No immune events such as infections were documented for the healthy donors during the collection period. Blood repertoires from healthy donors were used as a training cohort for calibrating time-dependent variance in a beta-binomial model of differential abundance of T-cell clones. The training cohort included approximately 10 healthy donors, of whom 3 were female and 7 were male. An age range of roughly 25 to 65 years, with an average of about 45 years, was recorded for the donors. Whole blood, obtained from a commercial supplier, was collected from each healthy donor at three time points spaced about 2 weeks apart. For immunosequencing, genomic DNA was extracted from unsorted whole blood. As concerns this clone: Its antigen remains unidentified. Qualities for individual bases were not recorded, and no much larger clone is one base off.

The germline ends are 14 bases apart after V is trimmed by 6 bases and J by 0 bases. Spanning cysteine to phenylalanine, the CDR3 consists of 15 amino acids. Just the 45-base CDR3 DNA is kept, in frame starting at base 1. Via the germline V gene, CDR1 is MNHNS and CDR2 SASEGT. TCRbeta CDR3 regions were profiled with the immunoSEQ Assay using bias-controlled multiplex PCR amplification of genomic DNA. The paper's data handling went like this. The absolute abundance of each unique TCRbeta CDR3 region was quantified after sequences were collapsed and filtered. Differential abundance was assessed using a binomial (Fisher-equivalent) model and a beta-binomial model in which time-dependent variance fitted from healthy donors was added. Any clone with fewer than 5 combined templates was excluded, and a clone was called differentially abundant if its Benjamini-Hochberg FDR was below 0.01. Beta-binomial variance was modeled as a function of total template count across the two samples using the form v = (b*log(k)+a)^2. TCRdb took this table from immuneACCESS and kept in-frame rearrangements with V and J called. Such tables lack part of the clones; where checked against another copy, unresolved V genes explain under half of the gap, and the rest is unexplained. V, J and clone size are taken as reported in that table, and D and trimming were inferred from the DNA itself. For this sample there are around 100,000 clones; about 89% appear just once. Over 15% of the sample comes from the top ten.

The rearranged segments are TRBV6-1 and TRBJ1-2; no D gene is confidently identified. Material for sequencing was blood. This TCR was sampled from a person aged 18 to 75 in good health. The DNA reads TGTGCCAGCAGGGAGGATGGGGTCCCTAACTATGGCTACACCTTC. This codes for CASREDGVPNYGYTF.